The 22 T cell receptor beta chains presented below share a single source sample, sequenced in a study of blood T cells in healthy people across ages. Primers used in a second PCR of roughly 6 to 12 cycles were a sample-barcoded 5' primer and a J-beta primer mix. TCRdb redid the calling of the 5' RACE reads with MiXCR, one entry per CDR3 protein. The profile shows 800,000 to 950,000 distinct CDR3 sequences, about 48% of them singletons. The sample comprised blood. The source is a man aged 25-40 years in good health.

The genes are TRBV7-2 and TRBJ1-2; a possible D gene is TRBD1 (6 bases). The germline gives CDR1 SGHTA, CDR2 FQGNSA. V lost 6 bases to trimming and J lost 6 bases, with 14 bases between them. CDR3 length equals 13 residues. The CDR3 bases are TGTGCCAGCAGTCGGGACAAGACCCATGGCTACACCTTC. Residues: CASSRDKTHGYTF.

This sequence joins TRBV5-1 and TRBJ2-7; D might be TRBD1 (5 bases). Deletions cut 6 bases from V and 3 bases from J, with 13 bases between. Germline V gene data show CDR1 as SGHRS and CDR2 as YFSETQ. The CDR3 length is 13 residues. The CDR3 nucleotides are TGCGCCAGCACCGTGGACACAAACTACGAGCAGTACTTC. Its translation is CASTVDTNYEQYF.

There are a few counts of this clonotype. V usage is TRBV6-2 or TRBV6-3 and J usage is TRBJ2-7, with 10 bases identical to TRBD2. The CDR3 consists of 15 residues. Germline V gene lookup returns CDR1 MNHEY and CDR2 SVGEGT. Germline trimming cut 9 bases from V and 0 bases from J; bases unmatched to any gene: 8. The CDR3 DNA is TGTGCCAGTGGTTCTAGCGGGGGAGTCTCCTACGAGCAGTACTTC. Translation gives CASGSSGGVSYEQYF.

This clonotype has more than one count but fewer than ten. This chain links TRBV7-2 with TRBJ2-7; TRBD1 aligns across 9 bases. From germline, CDR1 is SGHTA and CDR2 FQGNSA. The CDR3 is made up of 16 amino acids. V lost 1 base to trimming and J lost 4 bases; unmatched junction nucleotides: 8. CDR3 in DNA: TGTGCCAGCAGCTTAGAAGGGACAGGGTTTTTATACGAGCAGTACTTC. Translated, it gives CASSLEGTGFLYEQYF.

This clonotype was detected only a few times. This sequence joins TRBV12-3 or TRBV12-4 and TRBJ2-5; TRBD1 aligns across 7 bases. TRBJ2-7 matches the DNA end more closely, so the J call is doubtful. The CDR3 loop spans 14 amino acids. CDR3 protein: CASSLEGAYNEQYF. The CDR3 DNA is TGTGCCAGCAGTTTAGAGGGGGCCTACAACGAGCAGTACTTC.

In DNA form, the CDR3 reads TGCAGCGTTGATAACGGGTCGGCGTCCTACGAGCAGTACTTC. It yields the protein CSVDNGSASYEQYF. The genes are TRBV29-1 and TRBJ2-7; D call uncertain. Germline V gene sequence: CDR1 SQVTM, CDR2 ANQGSEA. The CDR3 covers 14 residues. The ends were cut back, 3 bases at V and 1 base at J, with 13 bases in the middle.

The chain couples TRBV29-1 to TRBJ1-2; D unclear. The V gene lost 6 bases and the J gene lost 1 base, with 9 bases spanning the gap. The CDR3 length is 12 residues. The germline V gene has CDR1 SQVTM and CDR2 ANQGSEA. The CDR3 region is CSVRVNNYGYTF. The CDR3 DNA reads TGCAGCGTGCGAGTTAATAACTATGGCTACACCTTC.

The sample holds a few counts of this clonotype. The chain is built from TRBV28 and TRBJ2-7, with unresolved D. The CDR3 totals 13 residues. The germline V gene has CDR1 MDHEN and CDR2 SYDVKM. V was trimmed by 8 bases and J by 3 bases, leaving 14 bases between them. The CDR3 region has the DNA TGTGCCAGCGGGCTCCCTGGAAGCTACGAGCAGTACTTC. Amino acids: CASGLPGSYEQYF.

The CDR3 bases are TGCGCCAGCAGCCCGCGGGAGGGTTCACCCCTCCACTTT. Amino acid sequence: CASSPREGSPLHF. J is TRBJ1-6 and V is TRBV4-3; no definite D call. The CDR3 length is 13 residues. V was pared by 4 bases and J by 9 bases, with 10 bases between. Per germline, CDR1 LGHNA and CDR2 YSLEER.

This clonotype turned up a few times. The chain carries TRBV10-3 and TRBJ2-1; 7 nucleotides align to TRBD2. The CDR3 is 17 residues long. The V and J ends lost 4 bases and 8 bases, in that order; junction bases with no gene match: 17. Germline CDR1 reads ENHRY; CDR2 reads SYGVKD. CDR3 nucleotides: TGTGCCATCAGTGCGTTTGGCGGGACTACTTTCGTGGATGAGCAGTTCTTC. Its translation is CAISAFGGTTFVDEQFF.

The chain uses TRBV3-1 and TRBJ2-1; no reliable D call. CDR1 and CDR2 (germline): LGHDT, YNNKEL (reference sequence). This CDR3 comprises 13 residues. The germline V and J ends were trimmed by 0 bases and 8 bases, with 8 bases remaining between them. The CDR3: CASSQELFDEQFF. DNA of the CDR3: TGTGCCAGCAGCCAAGAATTGTTTGATGAGCAGTTCTTC.

This clonotype was observed a single time. The gene calls are TRBV5-4 and TRBJ2-7; D is tentatively TRBD1 or TRBD2 (5 bases each). Trimming cost V 5 bases and J 3 bases, with 18 bases left between them. Germline CDR1 reads SGHNT; CDR2 reads YYREEE (reference sequence). The CDR3 length is 15 residues. The CDR3 nucleotides are TGTGCCAGCAGGGAGGACCAGGGAATGAGCTACGAGCAGTACTTC. It codes for CASREDQGMSYEQYF.

This clonotype showed up just once. CDR3 in amino acids: CASSFGGAGDEQFF. The CDR3 DNA reads TGTGCCAGCAGCTTCGGGGGGGCCGGAGATGAGCAGTTCTTC. The J gene is TRBJ2-1, the V gene TRBV11-3; TRBD2 agrees at 8 bases. This CDR3 has 14 residues. Unmatched junction bases numbered 6, after V lost 3 bases and J lost 8 bases. Germline-derived CDR1 and CDR2 are SGHNT and YENEEA.

The chain combines TRBV29-1 with TRBJ2-1; 13 bases match TRBD2. Germline V gene sequence: CDR1 SQVTM, CDR2 ANQGSEA. The CDR3 runs 16 residues. Germline trimming cut 6 bases from V and 7 bases from J; bases unmatched to any gene: 12. CDR3 in DNA: TGCAGCGTCCTCTCGGGACTAGCGGGACTACAGAATGAGCAGTTCTTC. It encodes CSVLSGLAGLQNEQFF.

V gene TRBV7-9 combines with J gene TRBJ1-4; TRBD1 matches at 8 bases. Germline values: CDR1 SEHNR, CDR2 FQNEAQ (reference sequence). The CDR3 runs 13 residues. V dropped 5 bases and J dropped 8; count of bases not matched to a gene: 4. The CDR3 loop is CASSVTGGEKLFF. In nucleotides, the CDR3 is TGTGCCAGCAGCGTTACAGGGGGAGAAAAACTGTTTTTT.

This clonotype has more than one count but fewer than ten. The chain carries TRBV15 and TRBJ2-4, with TRBD1 matching 7 bases. Losses at the gene ends were 6 bases for V and 0 bases for J; bases not matched to a gene: 2. The CDR3 extends over 14 amino acids. Per germline, CDR1 LNHNV and CDR2 YYDKDF (reference sequence). In DNA, the CDR3 is TGTGCCACCAGGCCAGGGGGAGCCAAAAACATTCAGTACTTC. Translation gives CATRPGGAKNIQYF.

V and J are TRBV29-1 and TRBJ1-2; D uncertain. Germline V gives CDR1 SQVTM, CDR2 ANQGSEA. With 4 bases removed from V and 1 base from J, the gap between germline ends came to 4 bases. The CDR3 runs 11 residues. CDR3 sequence reads: CSVVDNYGYTF. In DNA, the CDR3 is TGCAGCGTTGTCGATAACTATGGCTACACCTTC.

CDR3 in amino acids: CASRRQVYEQYF. CDR3 nucleotide sequence: TGTGCCAGCCGCCGACAGGTCTACGAGCAGTACTTC. The chain has TRBV12-3 or TRBV12-4 and TRBJ2-7, with D maybe TRBD1 (6 bases). Trimming stripped 8 bases from V and 3 bases from J, with 11 bases between. The CDR3 consists of 12 residues.

In this sample, this clonotype turned up a few times. The CDR3 spells CSALAYKASEQYF. The CDR3 DNA is TGCAGCGCCCTGGCTTACAAGGCGTCCGAGCAGTACTTC. This rearrangement joins TRBV29-1 to TRBJ2-4; no clear D. TRBJ2-7 matches the DNA end more closely, so the J call is doubtful. Germline assignment: CDR1 SQVTM and CDR2 ANQGSEA. This CDR3 region has 13 residues.

The chain is built from TRBV10-2 and TRBJ1-1; possible D gene TRBD1, 6 bases. This CDR3 is built from 14 residues. V lost 3 bases to trimming and J lost 10 bases, with 18 bases between them. Germline loops: CDR1 WSHSY, CDR2 SAAADI. The chain's CDR3 is CASSDPGGEGVAFF. CDR3 bases: TGCGCCAGCAGTGATCCTGGGGGAGAGGGGGTAGCTTTCTTT.

The rearrangement links TRBV27 to TRBJ2-1, with TRBD2 as a possible D gene (5 bases). V was pared by 5 bases and J by 7 bases, with 15 bases between. This CDR3 contains 14 residues. The germline gives CDR1 MNHEY, CDR2 SMNVEV (reference sequence). The CDR3: CASSPNLLGNEQFF. As DNA, the CDR3 is TGTGCCAGCAGTCCCAACCTACTAGGAAATGAGCAGTTCTTC.

The chain couples TRBV5-5 to TRBJ2-5; TRBD2 aligns across 9 bases. The tail of the sequence fits TRBJ2-7 better, so the J call may be wrong. The CDR3 runs 15 residues. CDR1 and CDR2 from the germline V gene are SGHKS and YYEKEE (reference sequence). Here the CDR3 reads CASSLGGLANPEQYF. DNA for the CDR3: TGTGCCAGCAGCTTGGGTGGACTAGCGAACCCCGAGCAGTACTTC.